Listed here are 9 T cell receptor beta chains from one sample, sequenced in a study of CXCR3-negative and CXCR3-positive naive CD8 T cells. Findings and limits, study-wide: TRB CDR3s were more hydrophobic in CXCR3-positive than in CXCR3-negative naive cells.

Preparation of TRB cDNA libraries relied on 5' RACE carrying UMI labels. TCRdb derives one entry per CDR3 protein from the 5' RACE reads, leaving out DNA. The sample table sets out thousands of distinct CDR3 sequences. No antigens are known for them. The sample was naive CXCR3+ CD8+ T cells from blood. Regarding subset: CD45RO-CCR7+CD27+CD95- naive CD8+ T cells expressing CXCR3 (TNR3+). Every receptor here comes from a human donor in good health. Some clones in this sample may be carry-over from other donors' samples.

The rearrangement uses TRBV9 and TRBJ2-3. Germline CDR1 is SGDLS and CDR2 is YYNGEE. This CDR3 comprises 12 residues. The CDR3 loop reads CASSVPRDTQYF.

This clonotype is labeled medium-sized (0.01 to 0.1%) based on frequency. The gene calls are TRBV29-1 and TRBJ1-2; TCRdb selects TRBD1, and the lack of DNA leaves this call unchecked. From germline, CDR1 is SQVTM and CDR2 ANQGSEA. The CDR3 has 13 residues. CDR3: CSVEVAGNYGYTF.

The rearrangement uses TRBV7-8 and TRBJ2-1; as DNA is missing, the TRBD2 call by TCRdb cannot be tested. The CDR3 has 17 residues. From germline, CDR1 is SGHVS and CDR2 FQNEAQ. CDR3 residues: CASSLPEGREYYNEQFF.

The chain has TRBV29-1 and TRBJ2-2. This CDR3 has 13 residues. Germline V lookup: CDR1 SQVTM, CDR2 ANQGSEA. CDR3 residues: CSVERVNTGELFF.

This chain connects TRBV5-4 to TRBJ2-3. Germline assignment: CDR1 SGHNT and CDR2 YYREEE (reference sequence). The CDR3 spans 14 residues. CDR3 protein: CASSSWTMGDTQYF.

J is TRBJ1-2 and V is TRBV5-1. Per germline, CDR1 SGHRS and CDR2 YFSETQ. The CDR3 length is 17 residues. CDR3 protein: CASSPTPDMAYIGGYTF.

The CDR3 is CASSVDTRRQGARAKNIQYF. This chain connects TRBV10-1 to TRBJ2-4; TCRdb names TRBD1, which stays unverified in the absence of DNA. The CDR3 is made up of 20 amino acids. From germline, CDR1 is WNHNN and CDR2 SYGVQD (reference sequence).

This chain joins TRBV7-6 and TRBJ2-2; lacking DNA, the TRBD1 call made by TCRdb goes unchecked. Germline V CDR1 and CDR2: SGHVS, FNYEAQ. The CDR3 covers 16 residues. This chain's CDR3 is CASSFFREANTGELFF.

Considering frequency, this clonotype is medium-sized (0.01 to 0.1%). The V and J genes are TRBV4-1 and TRBJ2-1; without DNA, the TCRdb call of TRBD2 cannot be checked. This CDR3 spans 17 amino acids. Germline-derived CDR1 and CDR2 are MGHRA and YSYEKL. CDR3 sequence reads: CASSQDGRRQSLNEQFF.